This TCR beta chain was identified during a study of PD-1 blockade in classical Hodgkin lymphoma. About the study: Patients were administered nivolumab (3 mg/kg intravenously) every 2 weeks.

Generated by immunoSEQ multiplex PCR, the TCRdb table keeps only in-frame clones and is missing some. The data hold tens of thousands of clones, with over 75% observed a single time. Remarks on this clone: The antigen is unknown.

Each and every patient relapsed after autologous stem cell transplantation, and patients got differing brentuximab vedotin exposure. Out of thawed PBMCs, magnetic negative selection purified CD4+ T cells. Study-wide results and limits: Newly diagnosed patients had baseline TCR diversity that was reportedly lower than that of healthy donors.

V dropped 0 bases and J dropped 3 bases, with 3 bases sitting between them. In germline, CDR1 is SEHNR, CDR2 FQNEAQ (reference sequence). The CDR3 consists of 13 residues. V gene TRBV7-9 combines with J gene TRBJ1-5; no definite D call. This clonotype originated in a human donor with classical Hodgkin lymphoma. The sample in question was CD4+ T cells from blood, obtained at baseline. CDR3 sequence: CASSLAANQPQHF. The CDR3 DNA follows: TGTGCCAGCAGCTTAGCGGCCAATCAGCCCCAGCATTTT.